These 4 T cell receptor beta chains share one sample of origin, sequenced in a study of blood T cell repertoires in COVID-19. Method: immunoSEQ multiplex PCR; TCRdb's copy keeps in-frame clones and lacks some. The sample lists a few hundred thousand clones, 88% occurring once. The specimen was peripheral blood. The receptor source for this set is a woman in her 30s who had recovered from COVID-19.

The chain couples TRBV7-8 to TRBJ1-2; 8 bases map to TRBD1. The ends lost 0 bases at V and 3 bases at J; junction bases unmatched: 9. The CDR3 consists of 17 residues. Germline V gene lookup returns CDR1 SGHVS and CDR2 FQNEAQ. CDR3 in DNA: TGTGCCAGCAGCTTAGCGATGGGCCAACAGGGGGACTATGGCTACACCTTC. This gives the protein CASSLAMGQQGDYGYTF.

V gene TRBV29-1 combines with J gene TRBJ2-7; 7 bases map to TRBD1. The germline CDR1 and CDR2 sequences are SQVTM and ANQGSEA. The CDR3 length is 11 residues. The V segment lost 7 bases and the J segment 4 bases; nucleotides outside the gene matches: 4. The CDR3 nucleotides are TGCAGCGCCCACAGGGGTTACGAGCAGTACTTC. As protein: CSAHRGYEQYF.

With respect to this clone: The sample contains more than one DNA sequence encoding this CDR3. CDR3 sequence: CSANLRETQYF. CDR3 nucleotides: TGCAGTGCTAACCTACGAGAGACCCAGTACTTC. The V gene is TRBV20-1, the J gene TRBJ2-5; D is uncertain. The germline V gene has CDR1 DFQATT and CDR2 SNEGSKA (reference sequence). V gave up 4 bases and J gave up 4 bases, with 7 bases separating them. CDR3 size: 11 residues.

V and J are TRBV2 and TRBJ2-7, with D perhaps matching TRBD2 (6 bases). Germline V lookup: CDR1 SNHLY, CDR2 FYNNEI. The CDR3 loop spans 13 amino acids. Deletions cut 3 bases from V and 6 bases from J, with 12 bases between. The CDR3 nucleotides read TGTGCCAGCAGTGACAGGGAGGATAGCGAGCAGTACTTC. This translates into CASSDREDSEQYF. Filled out from reference TRBV2 and TRBJ2-7, the complete variable domain reads EPEVTQTPSHQVTQMGQEVILRCVPISNHLYFYWYRQILGQKVEFLVSFYNNEISEKSEIFDDQFSVERPDGSNFTLKIRSTKLEDSAMYFCASSDREDSEQYFGPGTRLTVT.